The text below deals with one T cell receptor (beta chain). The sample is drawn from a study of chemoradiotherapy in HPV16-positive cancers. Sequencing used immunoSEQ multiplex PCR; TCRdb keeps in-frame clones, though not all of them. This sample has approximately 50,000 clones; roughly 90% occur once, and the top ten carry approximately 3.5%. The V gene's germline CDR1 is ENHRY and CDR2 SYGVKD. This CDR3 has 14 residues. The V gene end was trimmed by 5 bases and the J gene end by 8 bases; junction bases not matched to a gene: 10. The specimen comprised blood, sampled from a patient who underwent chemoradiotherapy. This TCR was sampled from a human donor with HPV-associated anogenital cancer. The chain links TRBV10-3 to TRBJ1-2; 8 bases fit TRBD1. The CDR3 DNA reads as TGTGCCATCAGTCTAGGACAGGGTGAAGGGGGCTACACCTTC. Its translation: CAISLGQGEGGYTF.